A single sample is the source of the 26 T cell receptor beta chains below, sequenced in a study of cytotoxic CD8 clonotypes in ibrutinib-treated CLL. The repertoire was sequenced with immunoSEQ multiplex PCR; TCRdb's copy has only in-frame clones and lacks some. The sample has fewer than 35,000 clones, 69% seen once. This specimen consisted of PBMCs, obtained before ibrutinib treatment. These receptors all stem from a human donor with chronic lymphocytic leukemia.

This clone was counted only a few times. The rearrangement uses TRBV6-6 and TRBJ2-3; 10 positions match TRBD2. Germline lookup yields CDR1 MNHNY and CDR2 SVGAGI (reference sequence). Trimming cost V 5 bases and J 4 bases; bases outside gene matches: 6. This CDR3 spans 15 amino acids. CDR3 nucleotides: TGTGCCAGCAGTGGAAGCGGGGGGGCCGCAGATACGCAGTATTTT. This translates into CASSGSGGAADTQYF.

In its sample, this clone ranks as medium-sized. The V gene is TRBV28, the J gene TRBJ2-2; no clear D. This CDR3 is 14 amino acids long. From germline, CDR1 is MDHEN and CDR2 SYDVKM. The ends were cut back, 5 bases at V and 3 bases at J, with 10 bases in the middle. The CDR3 DNA reads TGTGCCAGCAGTCTCGGTGGTTACACCGGGGAGCTGTTTTTT. The encoded protein is CASSLGGYTGELFF.

The chain recombines TRBV7-9 with TRBJ2-7, with TRBD2 identical over 12 bases. This CDR3 region has 16 residues. V dropped 5 bases and J dropped 6; count of bases not matched to a gene: 11. Looked up from germline, CDR1 is SEHNR and CDR2 is FQNEAQ (reference sequence). The CDR3 is CASSPTPLAGGFEQYF. The CDR3 DNA reads as TGTGCCAGCAGCCCCACCCCACTAGCGGGAGGCTTCGAGCAGTACTTC.

This CDR3 reads CASSLQGHLQETQYF. CDR3 nucleotides: TGCGCCAGCAGCTTGCAAGGACACCTACAAGAGACCCAGTACTTC. V gene TRBV5-1 combines with J gene TRBJ2-5, with D perhaps matching TRBD1 (5 bases). CDR1 is SGHRS, CDR2 YFSETQ, per germline. The V gene lost 1 base and the J gene lost 2 bases, with 12 bases spanning the gap. This CDR3 spans 15 amino acids.

This chain links TRBV19 with TRBJ2-7, with D possibly matching TRBD1 (6 bases). Germline CDR1 reads LNHDA; CDR2 reads SQIVND (reference sequence). The V end was cut by 2 bases, the J end by 2 bases, with 13 bases between. The CDR3 covers 15 residues. The CDR3, as DNA: TGTGCCAGTAGTATAAACAGGGTTAGCCCCTACGAGCAGTACTTC. Its translation is CASSINRVSPYEQYF.

V is TRBV7-2 and J is TRBJ2-7, with D unresolved. Per the germline V gene, CDR1 is SGHTA and CDR2 is FQGNSA. The CDR3 has 15 residues. Trimming took off 5 bases at V and 4 bases at J, with 18 bases between the two ends. The CDR3 spells CASSLLTLPPYEQYF. CDR3 nucleotide sequence: TGTGCCAGCAGCCTCCTGACCCTTCCCCCGTACGAGCAGTACTTC.

This clone was detected a few times. J is TRBJ2-4 and V is TRBV19; D remains unclear. Per germline, CDR1 LNHDA and CDR2 SQIVND (reference sequence). The V gene lost 0 bases and the J gene lost 6 bases, with 9 bases spanning the gap. There are 14 residues in the CDR3. CDR3 nucleotide sequence: TGTGCCAGTAGTATAGACGGAGCTCTAAACATTCAGTACTTC. This gives the protein CASSIDGALNIQYF.

The chain joins TRBV2 to TRBJ1-1; D gene unclear. This CDR3 contains 13 residues. The V end was cut by 3 bases, the J end by 0 bases, with 5 bases between. Germline V gives CDR1 SNHLY, CDR2 FYNNEI. The CDR3 DNA reads as TGTGCCAGCAGTGATAAAGTGAACACTGAAGCTTTCTTT. It yields the protein CASSDKVNTEAFF.

The chain employs TRBV4-2 and TRBJ2-1; 10 bases align to TRBD2. The length of the CDR3 is 16 residues. From germline, CDR1 is LGHNA and CDR2 YNFKEQ. The ends lost 0 bases at V and 8 bases at J; junction bases unmatched: 7. The CDR3 sequence is CASSQETSGGADEQFF. The CDR3 DNA reads as TGTGCCAGCAGCCAAGAAACAAGCGGGGGGGCGGATGAGCAGTTCTTC.

The chain carries TRBV7-3 and TRBJ2-2, with TRBD2 identical over 15 bases. Germline V CDR1 and CDR2: SGHTA, FQGTGA. This CDR3 is built from 18 residues. V lost 2 bases to trimming and J lost 3 bases; unmatched junction nucleotides: 4. The CDR3 loop is CASSLGGLAGGYTGELFF. The CDR3 DNA sequence: TGTGCCAGCAGCTTAGGCGGACTAGCGGGAGGGTACACCGGGGAGCTGTTTTTT.

The rearrangement links TRBV7-3 to TRBJ2-1; D is uncertain. Germline lookup yields CDR1 SGHTA and CDR2 FQGTGA. The CDR3 is made up of 13 amino acids. Trimming took off 3 bases at V and 8 bases at J, with 11 bases between the two ends. The CDR3 reads CASSFARYYEQFF. CDR3 DNA: TGTGCCAGCAGCTTTGCCCGGTATTATGAGCAGTTCTTC.

The chain recombines TRBV7-2 with TRBJ1-5; 9 bases fit TRBD1. Germline V gene lookup returns CDR1 SGHTA and CDR2 FQGNSA. CDR3 length: 13 amino acids. The trim removed 6 bases at V and 5 bases at J, leaving 2 bases unmatched. CDR3 in amino acids: CASRGTGYQPQHF. CDR3 bases: TGTGCCAGCAGGGGGACAGGGTATCAGCCCCAGCATTTT.

This chain connects TRBV6-5 to TRBJ1-2, with 7 bases lining up with TRBD1. CDR1 is MNHEY, CDR2 SVGAGI, per germline. There are 14 residues in the CDR3. V trimming: 5 bases; J trimming: 4 bases; junction bases outside the gene matches: 7. The CDR3 region has the DNA TGTGCCAGCAGTCGTTACAGGGGTAGCTATGGCTACACCTTC. Translated, it gives CASSRYRGSYGYTF.

CDR3 DNA sequence: TGTGCCAGCAGCTTAGCGGCGGGACCTCAAGGAGGGGAGCTGTTTTTT. Its protein product is CASSLAAGPQGGELFF. This chain uses TRBV7-6 with TRBJ2-2; D might be TRBD2 (6 bases). Deletions cut 0 bases from V and 8 bases from J, with 16 bases between. Germline V gives CDR1 SGHVS, CDR2 FNYEAQ. There are 16 residues in the CDR3.

A few counts support this clone. V and J are TRBV9 and TRBJ2-3, with TRBD1 matching 9 bases. J gave up 2 bases and V 4 bases, and 8 bases lay outside the gene matches. The CDR3 extends over 16 amino acids. CDR1 and CDR2 (germline): SGDLS, YYNGEE. CDR3 protein: CASSFWTGETTDTQYF. CDR3 sequence (DNA): TGTGCCAGCAGCTTCTGGACAGGGGAGACCACAGATACGCAGTATTTT.

The chain joins TRBV14 to TRBJ2-7; D call uncertain. The CDR3 is 15 amino acids. Germline CDR1 SGHDN, CDR2 FVKESK. V lost 3 bases and J lost 0, with 12 bases in between. The CDR3 DNA follows: TGTGCCAGCAGCCAGGCATACGGAAGCTCCTACGAGCAGTACTTC. This translates into CASSQAYGSSYEQYF.

The chain uses TRBV2 and TRBJ2-2; D might be TRBD1 (5 bases). V lost 6 bases and J 6 bases, leaving 20 bases between the germline ends. There are 16 residues in the CDR3. Germline V gene data show CDR1 as SNHLY and CDR2 as FYNNEI. The CDR3 here is CASSPRRVGFSGELFF. CDR3 DNA: TGTGCCAGCAGCCCCCGCAGGGTTGGTTTTTCCGGGGAGCTGTTTTTT. The entire variable domain, with the rest obtained from reference TRBV2 and TRBJ2-2, is as follows: EPEVTQTPSHQVTQMGQEVILRCVPISNHLYFYWYRQILGQKVEFLVSFYNNEISEKSEIFDDQFSVERPDGSNFTLKIRSTKLEDSAMYFCASSPRRVGFSGELFFGEGSRLTVL.

This chain uses TRBV14 with TRBJ2-2, with D unclear. V lost 3 bases and J lost 5, with 10 bases in between. The CDR3 is 14 residues long. Germline V CDR1 and CDR2: SGHDN, FVKESK. CDR3 in DNA: TGTGCCAGCAGCCATACCTCGCGGACCGGGGAGCTGTTTTTT. Its protein is CASSHTSRTGELFF. Filled out from reference TRBV14 and TRBJ2-2, the complete variable domain reads EAGVTQFPSHSVIEKGQTVTLRCDPISGHDNLYWYRRVMGKEIKFLLHFVKESKQDESGMPNNRFLAERTGGTYSTLKVQPAELEDSGVYFCASSHTSRTGELFFGEGSRLTVL.

This clone was seen at least ten times. The J gene is TRBJ2-7, the V gene TRBV27; 7 bases map to TRBD2. This CDR3 is 16 amino acids long. The germline CDR1 and CDR2 sequences are MNHEY and SMNVEV (reference sequence). Unmatched junction bases numbered 13, after V lost 6 bases and J lost 2 bases. The CDR3 sequence: CASSSDRLARTYEQYF. Here the CDR3 DNA reads TGTGCCAGCAGCTCAGACAGACTAGCCCGGACCTACGAGCAGTACTTC.

The rearrangement uses TRBV4-1 and TRBJ1-1; 8 bases match TRBD1. V trimming: 6 bases; J trimming: 4 bases; junction bases outside the gene matches: 10. Germline values: CDR1 MGHRA, CDR2 YSYEKL. The CDR3 extends over 15 amino acids. CDR3 nucleotide sequence: TGCGCCAGCAGACATGCAGGGGGCGAGGGCACTGAAGCTTTCTTT. Its protein is CASRHAGGEGTEAFF.

The chain employs TRBV28 and TRBJ2-3; D unclear. There are 14 residues in the CDR3. Germline V gene lookup returns CDR1 MDHEN and CDR2 SYDVKM. Trimming left V 4 bases short and J 6 bases short, with 14 bases between. CDR3 sequence (DNA): TGTGCCAGCAGTTCCCACACCAATCGGGATACGCAGTATTTT. Its translation: CASSSHTNRDTQYF.

This sequence joins TRBV27 and TRBJ2-7; no clear D gene. The CDR3 totals 15 residues. Germline V gene sequence: CDR1 MNHEY, CDR2 SMNVEV (reference sequence). V shed 3 bases and J shed 0 bases, with 12 bases lying between them. As DNA, the CDR3 is TGTGCCAGCAGTTTTCAACAGACGAGCTCCTACGAGCAGTACTTC. Its protein is CASSFQQTSSYEQYF.

This sequence joins TRBV5-1 and TRBJ2-5; 7 positions agree with TRBD2. The trim removed 4 bases at V and 5 bases at J, leaving 8 bases unmatched. In germline, CDR1 is SGHRS, CDR2 YFSETQ. The CDR3 runs 14 residues. CDR3 region: CASSPVSGTETQYF. DNA of the CDR3: TGCGCCAGCAGCCCAGTCAGCGGGACTGAGACCCAGTACTTC.

The CDR3 reads CSVRDTYEQYF. As DNA, the CDR3 is TGCAGCGTCAGGGACACCTACGAGCAGTACTTC. J is TRBJ2-7 and V is TRBV29-1; possible D gene TRBD1, 6 bases. Germline assignment: CDR1 SQVTM and CDR2 ANQGSEA. Trimming removed 6 bases at V and 2 bases at J, with 8 bases between. The CDR3 extends over 11 amino acids.

The chain carries TRBV7-3 and TRBJ2-7, with 8 bases aligning to TRBD2. V lost 5 bases to trimming and J lost 2 bases; unmatched junction nucleotides: 11. The CDR3 runs 16 residues. CDR1 and CDR2 from the germline V gene are SGHTA and FQGTGA. CDR3 sequence: CASSPGPAGGPYEQYF. As DNA, the CDR3 is TGTGCCAGCAGCCCGGGGCCCGCGGGAGGACCCTACGAGCAGTACTTC.

The V gene is TRBV6-7, the J gene TRBJ1-2, with unresolved D. TRBV6-7 has ORF status, its function being uncertain. Trimming cost V 0 bases and J 4 bases, with 6 bases left between them. CDR3 length: 13 residues. The CDR3 spells CASSYSCRYGYTF. The CDR3 DNA follows: TGTGCCAGCAGTTACTCGTGTCGCTATGGCTACACCTTC.